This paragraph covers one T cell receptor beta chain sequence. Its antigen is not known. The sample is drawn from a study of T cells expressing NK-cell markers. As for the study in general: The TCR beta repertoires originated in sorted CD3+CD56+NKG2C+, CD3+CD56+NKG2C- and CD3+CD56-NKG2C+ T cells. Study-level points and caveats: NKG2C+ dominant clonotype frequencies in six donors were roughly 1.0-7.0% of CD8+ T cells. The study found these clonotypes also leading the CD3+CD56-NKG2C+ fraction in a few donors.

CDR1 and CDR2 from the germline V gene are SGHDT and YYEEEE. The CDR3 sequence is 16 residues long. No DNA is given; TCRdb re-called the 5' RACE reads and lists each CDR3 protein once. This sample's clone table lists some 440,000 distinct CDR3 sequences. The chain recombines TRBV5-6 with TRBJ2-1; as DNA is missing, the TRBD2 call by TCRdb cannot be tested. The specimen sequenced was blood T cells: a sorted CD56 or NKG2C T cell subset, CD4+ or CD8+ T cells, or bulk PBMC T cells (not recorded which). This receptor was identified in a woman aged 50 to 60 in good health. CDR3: CASTFPPSFSYNEQFF.